This T cell receptor (beta chain) emerged from a study of shared clonotypes between healthy human individuals. Study context: Each donor had three CD4 naive, three CD4 memory, two CD8 naive and one CD8 memory plate.

As to this clone: What it binds is not known.

It was across several immunoSEQ plates that each subset's genomic DNA was evenly split. The method was immunoSEQ multiplex PCR; TCRdb's version includes in-frame clones alone and lacks a portion of them. Among a few million clones, more than 85% were seen once, and the ten largest hold under 0.45%. Study results and caveats: Only blood underwent sampling, and tissue repertoires likely differ.

The clonotype comes from a man aged 18 to 30 in good health. Some clones in this sample may be carry-over from other donors' samples. Material: naive CD4+ T cells from PBMCs. Subset given: CD45RA+ positively selected.

CDR3 region: CASSFVSYNSPLHF. The CDR3 bases are TGTGCCAGCAGCTTCGTCTCCTATAATTCACCCCTCCACTTT. The chain uses TRBV7-9 and TRBJ1-6; the D is unclear. The V end lost 3 bases, the J end lost 0 bases, and 3 bases lay between the germline ends. This CDR3 spans 14 amino acids. The germline gives CDR1 SEHNR, CDR2 FQNEAQ (reference sequence).